The present T cell receptor (beta chain) was sequenced within a study of T cells in Graves' hyperthyroidism and ophthalmopathy. The CDR3 totals 14 residues. The germline CDR1 and CDR2 sequences are MDHEN and SYDVKM. Trimming removed 3 bases at V and 1 base at J, with 10 bases between. The sample holds a few counts of this clonotype. Researchers amplified the TCR beta CDR3 regions from RNA transcripts. Primed by the HTBI set, a first-round RT-PCR was run on the TCR CDR3. TCRdb reprocessed the multiplex PCR reads with MiXCR, giving one entry per CDR3 protein. The sample carries under 350,000 distinct CDR3 sequences, around 15% recorded once.

The V call is TRBV28, the J call TRBJ2-7; tentative D call: TRBD1 (6 bases). The sequence came from a woman aged 40 to 50 with Graves' ophthalmopathy. The specimen sequenced was blood. The CDR3 DNA reads as TGTGCCAGCAGTTTTAGCCAGGGGTCCTACGAGCAGTACTTC. It is translated as CASSFSQGSYEQYF.